What follows are 8 T cell receptor beta chains derived from one specimen sequenced in a study of CD8 T cells in Susac syndrome. Random hexamers served to reverse transcribe roughly 0.5 to 1 ug RNA. TCRdb called the immunoSEQ multiplex PCR reads again in MiXCR, with one record for every CDR3 protein. The sample has 110,000 to 150,000 distinct CDR3 sequences; over 85% are singletons. The source material was CD8+ T cells from PBMCs. The source of these receptors is a human donor in good health.

The chain has TRBV29-1 and TRBJ2-7; D might be TRBD1 (5 bases). The V gene lost 4 bases and the J gene lost 2 bases, with 12 bases spanning the gap. Germline values: CDR1 SQVTM, CDR2 ANQGSEA. There are 13 residues in the CDR3. The CDR3 here is CSVVDTSAYEQYF. The CDR3, as DNA: TGCAGCGTTGTGGACACGTCCGCCTACGAGCAGTACTTC.

V gene TRBV2 combines with J gene TRBJ2-1; D uncertain. Germline CDR1 and CDR2: SNHLY and FYNNEI. V was trimmed by 4 bases and J by 12 bases, leaving 1 base between them. The CDR3 is 8 residues long. CDR3 in amino acids: CASSGQFF. In DNA, the CDR3 is TGTGCCAGCAGTGGGCAGTTCTTC. Looking up the rest from reference TRBV2 and TRBJ2-1 gives the full variable domain: EPEVTQTPSHQVTQMGQEVILRCVPISNHLYFYWYRQILGQKVEFLVSFYNNEISEKSEIFDDQFSVERPDGSNFTLKIRSTKLEDSAMYFCASSGQFFGPGTRLTVL.

This rearrangement joins TRBV29-1 to TRBJ2-1, with 8 nucleotides matching TRBD1. This CDR3 contains 15 residues. The J segment lost 7 bases and the V segment lost 1 base, leaving 9 bases of the junction unmatched. Germline CDR1 is SQVTM and CDR2 is ANQGSEA. The CDR3 DNA is TGCAGCGTTGAAGGCCGGACAGGGCGTCGGAATGAGCAGTTCTTC. It encodes CSVEGRTGRRNEQFF.

This clonotype was counted once. The rearrangement uses TRBV23-1 and TRBJ1-1, with D hard to call. TRBV23-1 is noted as an ORF with a role that remains uncertain. This CDR3 is built from 12 residues. V was clipped by 9 bases and J by 4 bases, with 12 bases between them. The CDR3 is CARGCGFTEAFF. DNA of the CDR3: TGCGCCAGAGGGTGTGGGTTCACTGAAGCTTTCTTT.

The chain's CDR3 is CASTRASGGTDTQYF. DNA of the CDR3: TGTGCCAGTACCCGGGCTAGCGGGGGCACAGATACGCAGTATTTT. The chain uses TRBV19 and TRBJ2-3, with 9 nucleotides matching TRBD2. V lost 7 bases and J lost 1; bases outside the gene matches: 6. The length of the CDR3 is 15 residues. Germline loops: CDR1 LNHDA, CDR2 SQIVND (reference sequence).

The V gene is TRBV6-5, the J gene TRBJ1-5, with no clear D. The V gene lost 0 bases and the J gene lost 5 bases, with 5 bases spanning the gap. The CDR3 contains 13 residues. Germline values: CDR1 MNHEY, CDR2 SVGAGI. CDR3 protein: CASSYSWDQPQHF. The CDR3 region has the DNA TGTGCCAGCAGTTACTCCTGGGATCAGCCCCAGCATTTT.

The chain carries TRBV6-5 and TRBJ1-1; D uncertain. Between the trimmed V and J ends, which lost 2 bases and 6 bases, there was a span of 10 bases. Germline CDR1 reads MNHEY; CDR2 reads SVGAGI. There are 13 residues in the CDR3. As DNA, the CDR3 is TGTGCCAGCAGTTACGGGGATTCGTCTGAAGCTTTCTTT. It is translated as CASSYGDSSEAFF.

This rearrangement joins TRBV4-2 to TRBJ2-3; 9 nucleotides agree with TRBD2. J lost 5 bases, V lost 0 bases, and 9 bases had no gene match. Germline V gene lookup returns CDR1 LGHNA and CDR2 YNFKEQ. CDR3 length: 17 residues. The CDR3 is CASSQDALAGWGDTQYF. The CDR3 region has the DNA TGTGCCAGCAGCCAAGATGCCCTAGCGGGATGGGGAGATACGCAGTATTTT.